The source of this T cell receptor (beta chain) is a study of T cell responses to AZD1222 COVID-19 vaccine. CDR1 is MGHRA and CDR2 is YSYEKL in the germline V gene. This CDR3 is built from 16 residues. V gave up 0 bases and J gave up 0 bases, with 10 bases separating them. Sequencing was performed with immunoSEQ multiplex PCR; in TCRdb, only in-frame clones are kept and a portion is missing. The data show 110,000 or so clones, with about 80% seen just once and 4% to 6% held by the top ten. Study findings and constraints: Increases in Spike-specific TCR breadth and depth were seen after two AZD1222 doses. There were mostly white British donors and more females than males, and clonal diversity was possibly underestimated.

Details on this clone: Its antigen is as yet unknown.

The sequencing here drew on peripheral blood, taken on day 0 of AZD1222 vaccination. The V gene is TRBV4-1, the J gene TRBJ2-3, with D uncertain. This TCR was sampled from an adult in good health. This CDR3 reads CASSQENPVSTDTQYF. The CDR3 DNA is TGCGCCAGCAGCCAAGAAAACCCCGTTAGCACAGATACGCAGTATTTT.